This T cell receptor beta chain was retrieved from a study of OX40 agonist ivuxolimab in advanced cancers. About the research overall: With ivuxolimab, an agonistic anti-OX40 (CD134) antibody, patients were treated. Whole-study results and caveats: In general, CD8+ T cells held more expanded clones than CD4+ did, on average.

Profiling relied on immunoSEQ multiplex PCR, and the TCRdb table lists in-frame clones only, not all of them. The table has 40,000 to 55,000 clones, around four fifths seen once. Patients had blood sampled at baseline and again on cycle 4 day 1 and cycle 7 day 1. With regard to this clone: The antigen is not known.

V gave up 4 bases and J gave up 2 bases; unmatched junction bases: 2. Germline loops: CDR1 SGHRS, CDR2 YFSETQ. The CDR3 is 15 residues long. This rearrangement joins TRBV5-1 to TRBJ2-1, with 11 bases lining up with TRBD2. This material consisted of CD4+ or CD8+ T cells sorted from blood, taken in a trial of the OX40 agonist ivuxolimab. This clonotype was sampled from an adult with an advanced solid tumor such as melanoma, head and neck, liver or kidney cancer. The CDR3 reads CASSLAGGTYNEQFF. The DNA for the CDR3 is TGCGCCAGCAGCCTAGCGGGAGGTACCTACAATGAGCAGTTCTTC.